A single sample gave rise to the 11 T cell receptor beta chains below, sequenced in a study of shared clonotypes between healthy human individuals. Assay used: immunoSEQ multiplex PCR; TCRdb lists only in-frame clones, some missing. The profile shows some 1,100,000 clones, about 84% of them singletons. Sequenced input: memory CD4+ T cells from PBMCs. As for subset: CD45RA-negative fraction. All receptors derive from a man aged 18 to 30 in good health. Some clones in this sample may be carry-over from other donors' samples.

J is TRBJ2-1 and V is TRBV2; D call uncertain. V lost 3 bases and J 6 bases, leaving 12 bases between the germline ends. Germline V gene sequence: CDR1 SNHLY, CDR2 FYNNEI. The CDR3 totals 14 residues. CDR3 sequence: CASSEDYWSNEQFF. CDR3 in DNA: TGTGCCAGCAGTGAGGATTATTGGTCCAATGAGCAGTTCTTC. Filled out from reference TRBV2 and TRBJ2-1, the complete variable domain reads EPEVTQTPSHQVTQMGQEVILRCVPISNHLYFYWYRQILGQKVEFLVSFYNNEISEKSEIFDDQFSVERPDGSNFTLKIRSTKLEDSAMYFCASSEDYWSNEQFFGPGTRLTVL.

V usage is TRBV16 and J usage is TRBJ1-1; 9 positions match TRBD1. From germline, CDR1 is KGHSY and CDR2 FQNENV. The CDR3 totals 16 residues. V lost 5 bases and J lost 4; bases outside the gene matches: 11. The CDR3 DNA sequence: TGTGCCAGCAGCACGTCGACAGGGGGAACGGGCACTGAAGCTTTCTTT. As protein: CASSTSTGGTGTEAFF.

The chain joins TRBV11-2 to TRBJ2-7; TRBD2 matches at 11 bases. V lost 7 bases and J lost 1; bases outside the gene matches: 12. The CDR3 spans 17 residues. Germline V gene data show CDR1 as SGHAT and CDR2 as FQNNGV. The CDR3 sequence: CASIPPMGLAESYEQYF. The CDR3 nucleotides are TGTGCCAGCATCCCCCCGATGGGACTAGCGGAGTCCTACGAGCAGTACTTC. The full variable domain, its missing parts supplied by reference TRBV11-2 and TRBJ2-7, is EAGVAQSPRYKIIEKRQSVAFWCNPISGHATLYWYQQILGQGPKLLIQFQNNGVVDDSQLPKDRFSAERLKGVDSTLKIQPAKLEDSAVYLCASIPPMGLAESYEQYFGPGTRLTVT.

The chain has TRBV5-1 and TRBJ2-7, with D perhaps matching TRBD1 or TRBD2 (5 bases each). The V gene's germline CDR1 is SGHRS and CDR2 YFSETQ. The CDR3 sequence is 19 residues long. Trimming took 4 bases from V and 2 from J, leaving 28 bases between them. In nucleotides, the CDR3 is TGCGCCAGCAGCGGAGCCCTAGCTATAAGGGGCGCTAATCCCTACGAGCAGTACTTC. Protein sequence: CASSGALAIRGANPYEQYF.

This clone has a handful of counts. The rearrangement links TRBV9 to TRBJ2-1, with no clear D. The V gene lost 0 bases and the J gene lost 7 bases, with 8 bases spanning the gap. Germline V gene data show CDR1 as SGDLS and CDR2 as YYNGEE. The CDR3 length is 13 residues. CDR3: CASSVDLGNEQFF. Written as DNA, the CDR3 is TGTGCCAGCAGCGTAGATTTGGGGAATGAGCAGTTCTTC.

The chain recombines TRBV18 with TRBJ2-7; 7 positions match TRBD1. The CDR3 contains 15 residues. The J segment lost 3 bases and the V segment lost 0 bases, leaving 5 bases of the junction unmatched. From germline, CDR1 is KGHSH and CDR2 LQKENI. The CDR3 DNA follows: TGTGCCAGCTCACCACCGAGCAGACAGGGCTACGAGCAGTACTTC. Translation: CASSPPSRQGYEQYF. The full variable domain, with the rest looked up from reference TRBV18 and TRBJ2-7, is NAGVMQNPRHLVRRRGQEARLRCSPMKGHSHVYWYRQLPEEGLKFMVYLQKENIIDESGMPKERFSAEFPKEGPSILRIQQVVRGDSAAYFCASSPPSRQGYEQYFGPGTRLTVT.

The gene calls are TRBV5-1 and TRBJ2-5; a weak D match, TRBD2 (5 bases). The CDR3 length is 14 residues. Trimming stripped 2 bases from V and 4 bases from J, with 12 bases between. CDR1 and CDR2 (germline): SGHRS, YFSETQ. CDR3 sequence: CASSLVTAGETQYF. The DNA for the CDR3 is TGCGCCAGCAGCTTAGTAACGGCGGGAGAGACCCAGTACTTC.

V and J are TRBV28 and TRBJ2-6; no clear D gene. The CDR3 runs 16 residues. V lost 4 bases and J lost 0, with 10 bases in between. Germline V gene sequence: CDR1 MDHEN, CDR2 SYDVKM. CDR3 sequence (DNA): TGTGCCAGCAGTTCCACCTTGACCTCTGGGGCCAACGTCCTGACTTTC. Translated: CASSSTLTSGANVLTF.

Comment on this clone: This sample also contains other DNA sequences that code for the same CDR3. The CDR3 spells CSARLVNEQFF. The CDR3 coding sequence is TGCAGTGCTAGGCTGGTTAATGAGCAGTTCTTC. This chain uses TRBV20-1 with TRBJ2-1; no firm D call. Per germline, CDR1 DFQATT and CDR2 SNEGSKA (reference sequence). The CDR3 runs 11 residues. The ends were cut back, 3 bases at V and 7 bases at J, with 7 bases in the middle.

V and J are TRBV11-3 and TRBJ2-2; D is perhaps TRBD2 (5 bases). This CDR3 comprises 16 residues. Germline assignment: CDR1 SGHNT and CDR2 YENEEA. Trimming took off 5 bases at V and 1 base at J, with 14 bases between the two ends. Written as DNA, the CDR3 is TGTGCCAGCAGCCTCGGTTTTCGGGAGAACACCGGGGAGCTGTTTTTT. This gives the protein CASSLGFRENTGELFF.

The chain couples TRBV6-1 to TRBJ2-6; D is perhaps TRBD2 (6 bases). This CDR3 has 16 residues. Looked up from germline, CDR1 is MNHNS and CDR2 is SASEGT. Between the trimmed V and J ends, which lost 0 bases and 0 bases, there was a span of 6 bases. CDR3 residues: CASSEATSSGANVLTF. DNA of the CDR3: TGTGCCAGCAGTGAAGCGACTAGCTCTGGGGCCAACGTCCTGACTTTC.